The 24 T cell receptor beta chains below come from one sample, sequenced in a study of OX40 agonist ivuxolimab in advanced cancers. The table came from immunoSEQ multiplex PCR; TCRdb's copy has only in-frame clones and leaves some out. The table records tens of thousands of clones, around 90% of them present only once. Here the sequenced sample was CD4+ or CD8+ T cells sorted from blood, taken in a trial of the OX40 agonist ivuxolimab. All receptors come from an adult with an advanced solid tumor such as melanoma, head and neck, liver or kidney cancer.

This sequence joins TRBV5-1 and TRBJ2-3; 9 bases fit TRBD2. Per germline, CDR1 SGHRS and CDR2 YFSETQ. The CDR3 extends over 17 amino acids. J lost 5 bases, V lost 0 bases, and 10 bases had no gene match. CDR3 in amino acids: CASSLDGTSLRVDTQYF. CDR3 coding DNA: TGCGCCAGCAGCTTGGACGGGACTAGCTTACGGGTAGATACGCAGTATTTT.

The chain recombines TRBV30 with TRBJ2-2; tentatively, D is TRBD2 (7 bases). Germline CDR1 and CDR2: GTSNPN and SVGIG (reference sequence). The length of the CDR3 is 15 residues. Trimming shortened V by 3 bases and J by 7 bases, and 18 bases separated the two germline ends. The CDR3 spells CAWSQRGGKGGELFF. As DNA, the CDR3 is TGTGCCTGGAGCCAAAGGGGGGGAAAAGGCGGGGAGCTGTTTTTT. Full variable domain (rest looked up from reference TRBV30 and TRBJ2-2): SQTIHQWPATLVQPVGSPLSLECTVEGTSNPNLYWYRQAAGRGLQLLFYSVGIGQISSEVPQNLSASRPQDRQFILSSKKLLLSDSGFYLCAWSQRGGKGGELFFGEGSRLTVL.

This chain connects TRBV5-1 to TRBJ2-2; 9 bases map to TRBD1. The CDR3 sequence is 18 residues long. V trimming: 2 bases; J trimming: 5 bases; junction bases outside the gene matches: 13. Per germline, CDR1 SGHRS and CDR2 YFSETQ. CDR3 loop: CASSFLLSDRGYTGELFF. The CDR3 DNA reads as TGCGCCAGCAGCTTTTTATTGTCGGACAGGGGTTATACCGGGGAGCTGTTTTTT.

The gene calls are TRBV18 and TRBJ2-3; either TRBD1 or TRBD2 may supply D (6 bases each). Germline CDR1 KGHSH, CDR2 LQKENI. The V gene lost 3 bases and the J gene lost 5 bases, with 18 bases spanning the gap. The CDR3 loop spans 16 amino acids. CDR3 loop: CASSPPLGGGEDTQYF. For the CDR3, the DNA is TGTGCCAGCTCACCGCCCCTAGGGGGAGGTGAAGATACGCAGTATTTT.

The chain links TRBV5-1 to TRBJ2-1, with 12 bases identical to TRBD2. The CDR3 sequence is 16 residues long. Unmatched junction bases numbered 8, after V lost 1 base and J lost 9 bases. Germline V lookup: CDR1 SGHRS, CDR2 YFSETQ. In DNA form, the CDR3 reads TGCGCCAGCAGCTTGACGACTAGCGGGAGCGAAGGTGAGCAGTTCTTC. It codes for CASSLTTSGSEGEQFF.

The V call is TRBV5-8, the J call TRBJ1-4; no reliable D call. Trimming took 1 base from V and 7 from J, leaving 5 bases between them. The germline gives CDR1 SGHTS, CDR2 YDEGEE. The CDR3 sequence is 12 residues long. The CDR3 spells CASSLLAEKLFF. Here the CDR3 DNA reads TGTGCCAGCAGCTTGTTGGCTGAAAAACTGTTTTTT.

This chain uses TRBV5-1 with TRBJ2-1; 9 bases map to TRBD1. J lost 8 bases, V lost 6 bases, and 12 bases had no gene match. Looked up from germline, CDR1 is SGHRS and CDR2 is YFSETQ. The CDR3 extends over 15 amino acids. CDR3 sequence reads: CASTLGGQGTDEQFF. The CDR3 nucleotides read TGCGCCAGCACCCTTGGGGGACAGGGTACGGATGAGCAGTTCTTC.

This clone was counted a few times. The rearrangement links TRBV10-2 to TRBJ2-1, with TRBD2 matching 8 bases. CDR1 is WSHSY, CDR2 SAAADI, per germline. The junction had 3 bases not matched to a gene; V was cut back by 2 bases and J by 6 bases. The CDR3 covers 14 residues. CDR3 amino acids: CASSETSGVNEQFF. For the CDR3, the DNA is TGCGCCAGCAGTGAGACTAGCGGTGTCAATGAGCAGTTCTTC.

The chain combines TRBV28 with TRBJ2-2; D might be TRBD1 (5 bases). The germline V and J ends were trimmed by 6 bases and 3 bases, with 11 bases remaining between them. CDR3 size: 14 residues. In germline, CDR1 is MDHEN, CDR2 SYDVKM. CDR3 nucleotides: TGTGCCAGCAGAGCAGCAGGGTACACCGGGGAGCTGTTTTTT. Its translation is CASRAAGYTGELFF.

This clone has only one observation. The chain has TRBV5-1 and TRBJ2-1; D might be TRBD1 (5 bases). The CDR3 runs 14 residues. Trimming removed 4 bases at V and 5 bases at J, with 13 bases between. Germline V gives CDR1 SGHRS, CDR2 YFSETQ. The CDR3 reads CASSDPQGNNEQFF. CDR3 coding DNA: TGCGCCAGCAGCGACCCCCAGGGTAACAATGAGCAGTTCTTC.

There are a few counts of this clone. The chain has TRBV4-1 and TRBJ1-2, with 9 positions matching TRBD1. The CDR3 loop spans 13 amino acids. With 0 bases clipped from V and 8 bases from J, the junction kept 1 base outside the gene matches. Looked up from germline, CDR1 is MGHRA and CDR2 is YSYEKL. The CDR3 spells CASSQDGTGGYTF. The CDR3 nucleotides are TGCGCCAGCAGCCAAGATGGGACAGGGGGCTACACCTTC.

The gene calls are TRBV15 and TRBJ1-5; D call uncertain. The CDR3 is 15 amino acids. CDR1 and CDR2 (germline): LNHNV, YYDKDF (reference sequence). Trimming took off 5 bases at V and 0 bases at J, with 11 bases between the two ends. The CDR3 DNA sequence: TGTGCCACCAGCCCATCCGGGGATAGCAATCAGCCCCAGCATTTT. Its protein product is CATSPSGDSNQPQHF.

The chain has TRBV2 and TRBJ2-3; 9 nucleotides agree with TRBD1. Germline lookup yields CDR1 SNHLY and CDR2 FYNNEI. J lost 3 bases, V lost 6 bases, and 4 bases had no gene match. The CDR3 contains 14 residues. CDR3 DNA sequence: TGTGCCAGCAGGAAGACAGGGGGAACAGATACGCAGTATTTT. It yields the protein CASRKTGGTDTQYF.

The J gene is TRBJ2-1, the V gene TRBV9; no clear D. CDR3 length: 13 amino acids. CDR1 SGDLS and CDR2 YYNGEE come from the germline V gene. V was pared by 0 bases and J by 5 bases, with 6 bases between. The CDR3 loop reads CASSVVQHNEQFF. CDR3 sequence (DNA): TGTGCCAGCAGCGTAGTACAACACAATGAGCAGTTCTTC.

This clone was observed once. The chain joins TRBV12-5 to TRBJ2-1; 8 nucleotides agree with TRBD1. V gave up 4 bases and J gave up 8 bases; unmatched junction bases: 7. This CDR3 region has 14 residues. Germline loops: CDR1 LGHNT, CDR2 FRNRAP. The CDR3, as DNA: TGTGCTAGTGGTTCCAGGGGGCGCGGGGATGAGCAGTTCTTC. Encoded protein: CASGSRGRGDEQFF.

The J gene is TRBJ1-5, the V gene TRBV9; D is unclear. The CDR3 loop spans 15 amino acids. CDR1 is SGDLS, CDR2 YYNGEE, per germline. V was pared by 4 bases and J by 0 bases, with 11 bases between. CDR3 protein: CASSPGSRSNQPQHF. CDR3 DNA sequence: TGTGCCAGCAGCCCCGGATCCCGTAGCAATCAGCCCCAGCATTTT.

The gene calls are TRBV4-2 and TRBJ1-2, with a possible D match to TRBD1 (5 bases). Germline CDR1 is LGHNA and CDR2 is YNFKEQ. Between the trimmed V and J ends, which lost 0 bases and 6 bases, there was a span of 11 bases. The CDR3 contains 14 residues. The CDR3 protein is CASSQDSGRDGYTF. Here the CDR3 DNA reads TGTGCCAGCAGCCAAGATTCAGGGAGGGATGGCTACACCTTC.

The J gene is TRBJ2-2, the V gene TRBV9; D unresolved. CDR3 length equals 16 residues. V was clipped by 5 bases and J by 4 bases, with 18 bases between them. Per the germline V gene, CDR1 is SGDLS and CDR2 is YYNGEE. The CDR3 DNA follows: TGTGCCAGCAGTGCTTCCGGGTCGCGCGGCACCGGGGAGCTGTTTTTT. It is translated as CASSASGSRGTGELFF.

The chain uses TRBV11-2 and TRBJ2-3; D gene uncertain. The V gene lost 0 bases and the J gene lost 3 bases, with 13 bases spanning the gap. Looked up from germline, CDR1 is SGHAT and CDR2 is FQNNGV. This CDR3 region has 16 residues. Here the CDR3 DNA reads TGTGCCAGCAGCTTAGATTCCAAGTGGCTAACAGATACGCAGTATTTT. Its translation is CASSLDSKWLTDTQYF. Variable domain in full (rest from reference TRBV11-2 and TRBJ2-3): EAGVAQSPRYKIIEKRQSVAFWCNPISGHATLYWYQQILGQGPKLLIQFQNNGVVDDSQLPKDRFSAERLKGVDSTLKIQPAKLEDSAVYLCASSLDSKWLTDTQYFGPGTRLTVL.

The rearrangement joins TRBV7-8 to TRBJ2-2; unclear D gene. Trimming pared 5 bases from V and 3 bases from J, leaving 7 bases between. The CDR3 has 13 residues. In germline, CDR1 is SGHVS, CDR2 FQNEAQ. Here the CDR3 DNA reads TGTGCCAGCAGCCTACGGTACACCGGGGAGCTGTTTTTT. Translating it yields CASSLRYTGELFF.

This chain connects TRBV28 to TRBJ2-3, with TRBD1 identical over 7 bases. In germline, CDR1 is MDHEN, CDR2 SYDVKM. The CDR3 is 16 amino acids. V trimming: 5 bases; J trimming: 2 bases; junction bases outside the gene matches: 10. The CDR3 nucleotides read TGTGCCAGCAGTCCCGCCGGGACAGCAAACACAGATACGCAGTATTTT. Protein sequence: CASSPAGTANTDTQYF.

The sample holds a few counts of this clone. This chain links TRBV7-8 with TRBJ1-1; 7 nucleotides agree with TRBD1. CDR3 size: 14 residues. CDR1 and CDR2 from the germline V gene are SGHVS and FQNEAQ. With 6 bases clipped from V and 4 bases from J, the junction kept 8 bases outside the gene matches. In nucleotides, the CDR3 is TGTGCCAGCAGAGACAGGGTAGGGACCACTGAAGCTTTCTTT. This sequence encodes CASRDRVGTTEAFF.

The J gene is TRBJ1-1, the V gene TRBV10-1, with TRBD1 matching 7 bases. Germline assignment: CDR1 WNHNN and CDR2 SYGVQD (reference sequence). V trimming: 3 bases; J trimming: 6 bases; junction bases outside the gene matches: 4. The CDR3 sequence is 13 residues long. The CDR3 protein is CASSDSRGAEAFF. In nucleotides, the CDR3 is TGCGCCAGCAGTGACTCCAGGGGGGCTGAAGCTTTCTTT.

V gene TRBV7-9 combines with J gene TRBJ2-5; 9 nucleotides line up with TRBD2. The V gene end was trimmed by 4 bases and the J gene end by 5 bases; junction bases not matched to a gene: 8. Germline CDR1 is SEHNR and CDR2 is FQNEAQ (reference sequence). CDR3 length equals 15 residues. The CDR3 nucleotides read TGTGCCAGCAGCTCTTTAGCGGGGGTATTGGAGACCCAGTACTTC. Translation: CASSSLAGVLETQYF.